This entry lists 2 T cell receptor beta chains sequenced from one sample in a study of cytomegalovirus exposure and HLA in healthy donors. With 60 Vbeta and 13 Jbeta primers, the PCR was carried out. Profiled with immunoSEQ multiplex PCR; TCRdb holds only in-frame clones, not every one. This sample has more than 95,000 clones, with 83% found just once. Sample: PBMCs. The receptors shown here come from a man between 18 and 29 years old in good health and CMV-seropositive.

This chain joins TRBV28 and TRBJ2-7; TRBD1 matches at 8 bases. Trimming cost V 6 bases and J 3 bases; bases outside gene matches: 10. The CDR3 is 15 residues long. Germline V gene data show CDR1 as MDHEN and CDR2 as SYDVKM. The CDR3 DNA reads TGTGCCAGCAGCCAACCCGCAGGGGGCTTCTACGAGCAGTACTTC. Translated, it gives CASSQPAGGFYEQYF.

The DNA for the CDR3 is TGTGCCAGTAGACTAGTGGCAGGGGCAAGTGGTGAAGCTTTCTTT. Amino acid sequence: CASRLVAGASGEAFF. The chain employs TRBV19 and TRBJ1-1, with D possibly being TRBD1 (6 bases). The length of the CDR3 is 15 residues. V dropped 6 bases and J dropped 7 bases, with 21 bases sitting between them. Germline CDR1 reads LNHDA; CDR2 reads SQIVND (reference sequence).